The 14 T cell receptor beta chains given below trace back to one sample, sequenced in a study of monozygotic twins with inflammatory bowel disease. TCRdb reanalyzed the 5' RACE reads, giving one entry per CDR3 protein sequence and no DNA. Its table records roughly 100,000 distinct CDR3 sequences. What was sequenced was blood. Receptors were obtained from a human donor with ulcerative colitis or Crohn's disease, or a healthy co-twin of an affected twin (not recorded which).

The rearrangement joins TRBV7-2 to TRBJ2-6; with no DNA, the TCRdb D assignment of TRBD2 cannot be verified. Germline lookup yields CDR1 SGHTA and CDR2 FQGNSA. CDR3 size: 14 residues. CDR3 in amino acids: CASSRDFGANVLTF.

This chain connects TRBV6-5 to TRBJ2-5; TCRdb picks TRBD2, but there is no DNA to check that call. CDR3 size: 16 residues. Germline V gene lookup returns CDR1 MNHEY and CDR2 SVGAGI. The CDR3 reads CASSYSWGRGQETQYF.

The chain is built from TRBV7-9 and TRBJ2-3; the TRBD1 assignment by TCRdb is unverifiable without DNA. Germline V gives CDR1 SEHNR, CDR2 FQNEAQ (reference sequence). The CDR3 is 15 amino acids. The CDR3 reads CASSQSTGGPDTQYF.

The chain couples TRBV7-8 to TRBJ2-5. The CDR3 extends over 14 amino acids. CDR1 is SGHVS, CDR2 FQNEAQ, per germline. Here the CDR3 reads CASSLEFWKETQYF.

CDR3 amino acids: CASSQDANTGELFF. The V call is TRBV4-3, the J call TRBJ2-2. This CDR3 is 14 amino acids long. Germline V gives CDR1 LGHNA, CDR2 YSLEER.

V is TRBV7-3 and J is TRBJ2-3. The CDR3 totals 15 residues. Germline assignment: CDR1 SGHTA and CDR2 FQGTGA. The chain's CDR3 is CASSLTLGDTDTQYF. The entire variable domain, with the rest obtained from reference TRBV7-3 and TRBJ2-3, is as follows: GAGVSQTPSNKVTEKGKYVELRCDPISGHTALYWYRQSLGQGPEFLIYFQGTGAADDSGLPNDRFFAVRPEGSVSTLKIQRTERGDSAVYLCASSLTLGDTDTQYFGPGTRLTVL.

The rearrangement uses TRBV6-1 and TRBJ2-3; without DNA, the TCRdb call of TRBD1 cannot be checked. Germline CDR1 reads MNHNS; CDR2 reads SASEGT. The CDR3 spans 17 residues. This CDR3 is CASSEDRGTGSSDTQYF.

The chain combines TRBV12-3 or TRBV12-4 with TRBJ1-2; lacking DNA, the TRBD1 call made by TCRdb goes unchecked. This CDR3 region has 13 residues. CDR3 sequence: CASSPGQYYGYTF.

This chain connects TRBV20-1 to TRBJ2-7; lacking DNA, the TRBD2 call made by TCRdb goes unchecked. The CDR3 runs to 14 residues. CDR1 and CDR2 from the germline V gene are DFQATT and SNEGSKA (reference sequence). The CDR3 spells CSARVRDLNYEQYF.

The V and J genes are TRBV12-3 or TRBV12-4 and TRBJ2-2; the D call of TRBD1 rests on TCRdb alone, since no DNA is present to check it. The CDR3 spans 14 residues. CDR3 amino acids: CASTLDLHTGELFF.

The gene calls are TRBV7-2 and TRBJ2-1; the D call of TRBD2 rests on TCRdb alone, since no DNA is present to check it. This CDR3 comprises 16 residues. Germline values: CDR1 SGHTA, CDR2 FQGNSA. The CDR3 here is CASSFTGTLSYNEQFF.

This rearrangement joins TRBV30 to TRBJ2-2. The CDR3 has 14 amino acids. The germline CDR1 and CDR2 sequences are GTSNPN and SVGIG (reference sequence). This CDR3 reads CAWSYGMGTGELFF. The variable domain in full, completed from reference TRBV30 and TRBJ2-2, reads SQTIHQWPATLVQPVGSPLSLECTVEGTSNPNLYWYRQAAGRGLQLLFYSVGIGQISSEVPQNLSASRPQDRQFILSSKKLLLSDSGFYLCAWSYGMGTGELFFGEGSRLTVL.

The V and J genes are TRBV12-3 or TRBV12-4 and TRBJ1-1; TCRdb's D call, TRBD1, is unchecked because there is no DNA. CDR3 length: 15 residues. CDR3 in amino acids: CASTSPDRSNTEAFF.

This chain links TRBV5-4 with TRBJ2-7; as DNA is missing, the TRBD2 call by TCRdb cannot be tested. The CDR3 is 15 amino acids. The germline gives CDR1 SGHNT, CDR2 YYREEE (reference sequence). CDR3 region: CASRQGLAVDYEQYF.